The sequence of this T cell receptor (beta chain) was determined in a study of early T cells in non-severe SARS-CoV-2 infection. Study at large: Chains were not paired, and sequencing was done on bulk RNA from unsorted whole blood.

A remark on this clonotype: The antigen is undetermined.

The TCR library protocol attached unique molecular identifiers to the individual cDNA molecules. MiXCR, run by TCRdb on the 5' RACE reads, gives a single entry per CDR3 protein. The data contain approximately 85,000 distinct CDR3 sequences, about 12% of them singletons. Regarding the study as a whole: CD4 and private specificities were missed by VDJdb matching, which favored anti-spike CD8 responses.

The sequenced material came from whole blood. This TCR was sampled from an adult who was a healthcare worker with PCR-confirmed SARS-CoV-2 infection or an uninfected control (not recorded which).

DNA of the CDR3: TGTGCCAGCATTAGACTAGCGGGCTACAATGAGCAGTTCTTC. Translating it yields CASIRLAGYNEQFF. V is TRBV2 and J is TRBJ2-1; 10 bases agree with TRBD2. V gave up 7 bases and J gave up 3 bases; unmatched junction bases: 3. Germline-derived CDR1 and CDR2 are SNHLY and FYNNEI. The CDR3 contains 14 residues.